This is a list of T cell receptor beta chains from one sample in a study of long-term antiretroviral therapy in people with HIV. Data came from immunoSEQ multiplex PCR; TCRdb stores just in-frame clones and leaves some out. The sample gives 20,000 to 25,000 clones, around 80% of which show up once; 5.6% is in the top ten. The starting material was unsorted PBMCs, obtained 0.2 years after starting antiretroviral therapy. The receptor set was obtained from a woman in her twenties or thirties with HIV. The CDR3 runs from the conserved cysteine through the conserved F or W. The order of the fields is D gene, V gene, J gene, clone size, CDR3 protein, CDR3 DNA. The D gene is left open where the match is weak. Only some rows state a clone size, as once, few, many or a class for expanded clones.

-	TRBV7-9	TRBJ1-3	-	CASSLADTIYF	TGTGCCAGCAGCCTGGCAGACACCATATATTTT
-	TRBV15	TRBJ1-1	-	CATSRGGSHGMNTEAFF	TGTGCCACCAGCAGAGGAGGGTCCCACGGGATGAACACTGAAGCTTTCTTT
-	TRBV7-9	TRBJ1-1	once	CASSAKPSTFTEAFF	TGTGCCAGCAGCGCGAAACCTTCGACTTTCACTGAAGCTTTCTTT
-	TRBV19	TRBJ1-2	-	CASSTLGHPNYGYTF	TGTGCCAGTAGCACCCTGGGACACCCTAACTATGGCTACACCTTC
-	TRBV29-1	TRBJ1-3	-	CSVEWDGPGRYF	TGCAGCGTTGAATGGGACGGGCCGGGCAGGTATTTT
-	TRBV5-1	TRBJ1-1	-	CASSRSRALTGNTEAFF	TGCGCCAGCAGCCGTTCGAGGGCCCTAACCGGGAACACTGAAGCTTTCTTT
-	TRBV18	TRBJ1-1	once	CASSVQENTEAFF	TGTGCCAGCTCGGTACAGGAGAACACTGAAGCTTTCTTT
-	TRBV27	TRBJ1-1	-	CASSLSRNTEAFF	TGTGCCAGCAGTCTTAGCCGGAACACTGAAGCTTTCTTT
TRBD2	TRBV7-3	TRBJ2-1	-	CASSPGLAGSNEQFF	TGTGCCAGCAGCCCCGGACTAGCGGGGTCCAATGAGCAGTTCTTC
-	TRBV6-6	TRBJ1-1	-	CASSYLPGGGTEAFF	TGTGCCAGCAGTTACTTACCGGGGGGCGGGACTGAAGCTTTCTTT
TRBD1	TRBV30	TRBJ1-1	-	CAWSGVTGGTEAFF	TGTGCCTGGAGTGGTGTGACAGGGGGCACTGAAGCTTTCTTT
-	TRBV7-9	TRBJ1-1	-	CASSLGTEAFF	TGTGCCAGCAGCTTAGGCACTGAAGCTTTCTTT
-	TRBV4-2	TRBJ1-1	-	CASNHGIVMNTEAFF	TGTGCCAGCAATCACGGCATAGTAATGAACACTGAAGCTTTCTTT
-	TRBV7-2	TRBJ1-1	-	CASSQAGGWAEAFF	TGTGCCAGCAGCCAGGCGGGGGGGTGGGCTGAAGCTTTCTTT
TRBD2	TRBV2	TRBJ2-1	-	CASDGTTNEQFF	TGTGCCAGCGATGGGACTACCAATGAGCAGTTCTTC
-	TRBV10-3	TRBJ1-4	-	CAISDGPTFANEKLFF	TGTGCCATCAGTGATGGGCCTACCTTTGCGAATGAAAAACTGTTTTTT
-	TRBV9	TRBJ2-1	few	CASSLHHRPQGNEQFF	TGTGCCAGCAGCCTCCACCACCGACCGCAGGGAAATGAGCAGTTCTTC
-	TRBV2	TRBJ2-4	-	CASSDGVAKNIQYF	TGTGCCAGCAGTGACGGAGTAGCCAAAAACATTCAGTACTTC
-	TRBV6-1	TRBJ2-2	once	CASSVEGLGELFF	TGTGCCAGCAGTGTGGAGGGGCTCGGGGAGCTGTTTTTT
-	TRBV7-3	TRBJ1-1	once	CASSLRWNTEAFF	TGTGCCAGCAGCTTACGCTGGAACACTGAAGCTTTCTTT
-	TRBV5-1	TRBJ2-7	-	CASSWDTSSYEQYF	TGCGCCAGCAGCTGGGACACGAGCTCCTACGAGCAGTACTTC
TRBD2	TRBV7-2	TRBJ2-2	-	CASLFWQGGTGELFF	TGTGCCAGCTTATTTTGGCAGGGAGGGACCGGGGAGCTGTTTTTT
TRBD1	TRBV11-2	TRBJ2-5	-	CASSLGQGQYF	TGTGCCAGCAGCTTAGGACAGGGCCAGTACTTC
-	TRBV9	TRBJ1-6	-	CASSGLTESSPLHF	TGTGCCAGCAGCGGATTGACAGAAAGTTCACCCCTCCACTTT
-	TRBV15	TRBJ1-6	-	CATSPFEGEIYGSPLHF	TGTGCCACCAGCCCCTTTGAGGGTGAGATCTACGGTTCACCCCTCCACTTT
TRBD1	TRBV5-1	TRBJ1-1	-	CASSSTGQGATEAFF	TGCGCCAGCAGCAGTACGGGACAGGGGGCGACTGAAGCTTTCTTT
-	TRBV7-3	TRBJ1-2	-	CASSPESNYGYTF	TGTGCCAGCAGCCCAGAATCTAACTATGGCTACACCTTC
TRBD1	TRBV30	TRBJ1-2	once	CAWSVGGGAKGYTF	TGTGCCTGGAGTGTGGGAGGGGGCGCAAAGGGCTACACCTTC
TRBD1	TRBV7-8	TRBJ2-1	-	CASSLGVSRDRGVDEQFF	TGTGCCAGCAGCTTAGGCGTTAGCCGGGACAGGGGCGTCGATGAGCAGTTCTTC
-	TRBV7-8	TRBJ1-2	-	CASSPILILDSRGYTF	TGTGCCAGCAGCCCTATCCTGATACTGGACTCGAGGGGCTACACCTTC
-	TRBV27	TRBJ2-1	-	CASSLNTYNEQFF	TGTGCCAGCAGCCTGAACACCTACAATGAGCAGTTCTTC
-	TRBV5-5	TRBJ1-6	-	CASSLGLGNSPLHF	TGTGCCAGCAGCTTAGGACTTGGTAATTCACCCCTCCACTTT
TRBD1	TRBV5-4	TRBJ2-7	-	CASSSRTGEIYEQYF	TGTGCCAGCAGCTCCAGGACAGGGGAGATCTACGAGCAGTACTTC
TRBD1	TRBV30	TRBJ1-6	few	CACPGTGGWNSPLHF	TGTGCCTGCCCCGGGACAGGGGGATGGAATTCACCCCTCCACTTT
-	TRBV6-5	TRBJ1-1	-	CASRGGMMNTEAFF	TGTGCCAGCAGGGGGGGGATGATGAACACTGAAGCTTTCTTT
-	TRBV2	TRBJ1-5	-	CASSDKIQGGLNQPQHF	TGTGCCAGCAGTGATAAAATTCAAGGGGGGCTCAATCAGCCCCAGCATTTT
TRBD1	TRBV19	TRBJ1-1	-	CASSRDRTMNTEAFF	TGTGCCAGTAGTCGGGACAGGACCATGAACACTGAAGCTTTCTTT
TRBD1	TRBV15	TRBJ1-3	-	CATSRDQGAGNTIYF	TGTGCCACCAGCAGAGATCAGGGGGCAGGAAACACCATATATTTT
TRBD1	TRBV19	TRBJ2-2	large	CASSINRDRGRRDGELFF	TGTGCCAGTAGTATTAACAGGGACAGGGGGCGCAGGGACGGGGAGCTGTTTTTT
-	TRBV6-5	TRBJ1-2	-	CASSYGGGYTF	TGTGCCAGCAGTTACGGTGGTGGCTACACCTTC
-	TRBV30	TRBJ1-2	-	CALRHGYGHTF	TGTGCCTTAAGACATGGCTATGGCCACACCTTC
TRBD1	TRBV6-5	TRBJ1-2	-	CASSSDREGRGYTF	TGTGCCAGCAGTTCCGACAGGGAGGGTCGTGGCTACACCTTC
-	TRBV30	TRBJ1-5	-	CAWRYPGNSNQPQHF	TGTGCCTGGAGGTACCCAGGTAACAGCAATCAGCCCCAGCATTTT
-	TRBV7-9	TRBJ2-1	-	CASTYSGGRQTQFF	TGTGCCAGCACTTATTCCGGGGGCCGGCAGACACAGTTCTTC
-	TRBV10-3	TRBJ2-2	-	CAISGQTGELFF	TGTGCCATCAGTGGGCAGACCGGGGAGCTGTTTTTT
-	TRBV5-1	TRBJ1-1	-	CASSLNSISGLEAFF	TGCGCCAGCAGCTTGAACAGTATCTCGGGACTCGAAGCTTTCTTT
-	TRBV15	TRBJ2-1	-	CATSRGTQIGDEQFF	TGTGCCACCAGCCGCGGGACCCAAATAGGCGATGAGCAGTTCTTC
-	TRBV6-1	TRBJ2-5	-	CASSEALWDPQETQYF	TGTGCCAGCAGTGAAGCGTTGTGGGACCCTCAAGAGACCCAGTACTTC
TRBD1	TRBV19	TRBJ2-7	-	CASSSDTGTAVYEQYF	TGTGCCAGTAGTAGTGATACCGGGACAGCCGTTTACGAGCAGTACTTC
TRBD2	TRBV11-2	TRBJ2-5	-	CAGTRRTSGGRDQETQYF	TGTGCCGGGACGAGACGGACTAGCGGGGGCCGAGACCAAGAGACCCAGTACTTC
-	TRBV6-4	TRBJ1-6	few	CASSVMAGASSPLHF	TGTGCCAGCAGTGTTATGGCAGGGGCCAGTTCACCCCTCCACTTT
TRBD2	TRBV2	TRBJ2-3	-	CASRARLAGTKDTQYF	TGTGCCAGCAGGGCGAGACTAGCGGGGACCAAAGATACGCAGTATTTT
TRBD2	TRBV19	TRBJ2-5	-	CASSPRGSGGLREAWETQYF	TGTGCCAGTAGTCCCCGGGGTAGCGGGGGGCTAAGGGAGGCGTGGGAGACCCAGTACTTC
-	TRBV6-5	TRBJ1-5	-	CASSSSGDNQPQHF	TGTGCCAGCAGTTCCTCAGGAGACAATCAGCCCCAGCATTTT